The 16 T cell receptor beta chains below were found in one sample sequenced in a study of cytomegalovirus exposure and HLA in healthy donors. Using immunoSEQ multiplex PCR, the repertoire was profiled, and TCRdb retains in-frame clones only, with some absent. The sample lists some 170,000 clones; about 89% were seen once. The sequenced material came from PBMCs. The receptors shown here come from a man younger than 35 in good health and CMV-seropositive.

This chain joins TRBV13 and TRBJ1-1; D may be TRBD1 (5 bases). V was trimmed by 0 bases and J by 11 bases, leaving 13 bases between them. The CDR3 length is 13 residues. Germline CDR1 and CDR2: PRHDT and FYEKMQ (reference sequence). CDR3: CASSLGLTGEAFF. The CDR3 DNA reads as TGTGCCAGCAGCTTAGGCCTTACGGGGGAGGCTTTCTTT.

J is TRBJ2-7 and V is TRBV7-9; 7 bases match TRBD1. The CDR3 length is 16 residues. Looked up from germline, CDR1 is SEHNR and CDR2 is FQNEAQ (reference sequence). V shed 1 base and J 1 base; nucleotides not matched to a gene: 7. CDR3 residues: CASSLVRYRGSYEQYF. The CDR3 nucleotides read TGTGCCAGCAGCTTAGTTCGGTACAGGGGATCCTACGAGCAGTACTTC.

The chain has TRBV4-3 and TRBJ2-1, with 9 bases that match TRBD2. Germline CDR1 LGHNA, CDR2 YSLEER. Trimming at V came to 2 bases and at J to 7 bases, leaving 9 bases not matched to a gene. The CDR3 sequence is 16 residues long. CDR3 nucleotides: TGCGCCAGCAGCCAACGGGGAGCGGGAGGTAAAAATGAGCAGTTCTTC. Its translation: CASSQRGAGGKNEQFF.

The rearrangement uses TRBV7-2 and TRBJ2-5, with a possible D match to TRBD2 (5 bases). Germline lookup yields CDR1 SGHTA and CDR2 FQGNSA. The CDR3 consists of 17 residues. V lost 2 bases and J 4 bases, leaving 20 bases between the germline ends. The CDR3, as DNA: TGTGCCAGCAGCTTACTCCGGGGAGCTGTGCCCCCAGAGACCCAGTACTTC. The encoded protein is CASSLLRGAVPPETQYF.

The chain joins TRBV29-1 to TRBJ2-3, with D tentatively TRBD1 (7 bases). The CDR3 runs to 15 residues. The ends were cut back, 5 bases at V and 4 bases at J, with 19 bases in the middle. Germline assignment: CDR1 SQVTM and CDR2 ANQGSEA. CDR3 DNA: TGCAGCGTTCAATCAAATGGCAGGGGGGCAGATACGCAGTATTTT. This gives the protein CSVQSNGRGADTQYF.

This clone was found a few times. DNA for the CDR3: TGTGCCAGCAGTGAAGTGCGGAATCAGCCCCAGCATTTT. Translation: CASSEVRNQPQHF. V is TRBV6-1 and J is TRBJ1-5; no clear D gene. Trimming left V 1 base short and J 4 bases short, with 5 bases between. Germline loops: CDR1 MNHNS, CDR2 SASEGT. This CDR3 has 13 amino acids.

The gene calls are TRBV28 and TRBJ2-1; D is unclear. The germline CDR1 and CDR2 sequences are MDHEN and SYDVKM. This CDR3 spans 16 amino acids. Trimming removed 6 bases from V and 0 bases from J, with 15 bases in between. The CDR3, as DNA: TGTGCCAGCAGCCCCTCCCTCCGAGGCTCCTACAATGAGCAGTTCTTC. Protein: CASSPSLRGSYNEQFF.

The chain links TRBV28 to TRBJ2-1, with D possibly matching TRBD2 (5 bases). This CDR3 comprises 14 residues. From germline, CDR1 is MDHEN and CDR2 SYDVKM. Trimming removed 5 bases at V and 7 bases at J, with 15 bases between. Written as DNA, the CDR3 is TGTGCCAGCAGTAGATGGACTGCGATGAATGAGCAGTTCTTC. Translation gives CASSRWTAMNEQFF.

This clone was seen a few times. The V gene is TRBV10-3, the J gene TRBJ2-1; D is possibly TRBD2 (8 bases). V was clipped by 6 bases and J by 3 bases, with 30 bases between them. The CDR3 contains 20 residues. Germline CDR1 ENHRY, CDR2 SYGVKD. The CDR3 DNA is TGTGCCATCAGAGCCCACAGGGGCGCTGGGACGGGAGGGCGCTACAATGAGCAGTTCTTC. Amino acids: CAIRAHRGAGTGGRYNEQFF.

The chain has TRBV4-3 and TRBJ2-5; possibly TRBD2 for D (6 bases). CDR1 is LGHNA, CDR2 YSLEER, per germline. The CDR3 is 15 residues long. The V end was cut by 2 bases, the J end by 12 bases, with 22 bases between. The CDR3 spells CASSQRSSPGTAKYF. Here the CDR3 DNA reads TGCGCCAGCAGCCAACGATCAAGCCCCGGGACTGCCAAGTACTTC.

The chain combines TRBV4-3 with TRBJ1-1, with 12 bases aligning to TRBD1. The CDR3 consists of 17 residues. The J segment lost 0 bases and the V segment lost 1 base, leaving 3 bases of the junction unmatched. CDR1 LGHNA and CDR2 YSLEER come from the germline V gene. The CDR3: CASSQGGQGAMNTEAFF. The CDR3 DNA is TGCGCCAGCAGCCAAGGGGGACAGGGGGCGATGAACACTGAAGCTTTCTTT.

This CDR3 reads CASSPLRGQPYEQYF. For the CDR3, the DNA is TGTGCCAGCTCACCCCTGAGGGGACAGCCTTACGAGCAGTACTTC. The chain couples TRBV18 to TRBJ2-7, with 7 bases lining up with TRBD1. The length of the CDR3 is 15 residues. The ends lost 3 bases at V and 4 bases at J; junction bases unmatched: 9. Germline V CDR1 and CDR2: KGHSH, LQKENI.

The V gene is TRBV18, the J gene TRBJ2-1; possibly TRBD1 for D (5 bases). V dropped 3 bases and J dropped 5 bases, with 8 bases sitting between them. The CDR3 length is 13 residues. Per the germline V gene, CDR1 is KGHSH and CDR2 is LQKENI. DNA for the CDR3: TGTGCCAGCTCACCGACAGAAAACAATGAGCAGTTCTTC. Protein product: CASSPTENNEQFF. The entire variable domain, with the rest obtained from reference TRBV18 and TRBJ2-1, is as follows: NAGVMQNPRHLVRRRGQEARLRCSPMKGHSHVYWYRQLPEEGLKFMVYLQKENIIDESGMPKERFSAEFPKEGPSILRIQQVVRGDSAAYFCASSPTENNEQFFGPGTRLTVL.

In its sample, this clone was seen once. V usage is TRBV18 and J usage is TRBJ2-7; TRBD1 aligns across 8 bases. CDR1 and CDR2 (germline): KGHSH, LQKENI. The V and J ends lost 2 bases and 0 bases, in that order; junction bases with no gene match: 0. The CDR3 is made up of 14 amino acids. In nucleotides, the CDR3 is TGTGCCAGCTCACCAGGACAGGGCTCCTACGAGCAGTACTTC. It specifies CASSPGQGSYEQYF.

This chain connects TRBV19 to TRBJ2-3; 8 positions agree with TRBD1. The CDR3 contains 15 residues. V shed 4 bases and J 4 bases; nucleotides not matched to a gene: 7. The germline V gene has CDR1 LNHDA and CDR2 SQIVND (reference sequence). The CDR3 DNA follows: TGTGCCAGTAGTAGCAGGACAGGGAGAGCAGATACGCAGTATTTT. This encodes CASSSRTGRADTQYF.

The chain is built from TRBV7-3 and TRBJ2-1; D is unclear. The germline V gene encodes CDR1 SGHTA and CDR2 FQGTGA. The CDR3 has 13 residues. The V end was cut by 1 base, the J end by 7 bases, with 8 bases between. In nucleotides, the CDR3 is TGTGCCAGCAGCTTAAATACCCAGAATGAGCAGTTCTTC. It yields the protein CASSLNTQNEQFF.